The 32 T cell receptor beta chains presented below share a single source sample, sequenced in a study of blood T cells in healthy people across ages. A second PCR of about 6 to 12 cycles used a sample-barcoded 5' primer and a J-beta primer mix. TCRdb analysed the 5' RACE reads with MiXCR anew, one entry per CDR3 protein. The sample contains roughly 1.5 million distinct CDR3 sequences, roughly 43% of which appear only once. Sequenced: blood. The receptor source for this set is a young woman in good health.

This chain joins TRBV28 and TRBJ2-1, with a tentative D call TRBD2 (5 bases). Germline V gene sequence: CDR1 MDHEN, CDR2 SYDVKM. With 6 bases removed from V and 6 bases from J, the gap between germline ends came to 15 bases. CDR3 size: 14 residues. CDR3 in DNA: TGTGCCAGCAGCCCCTCCATGGGAGTCAATGAGCAGTTCTTC. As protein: CASSPSMGVNEQFF.

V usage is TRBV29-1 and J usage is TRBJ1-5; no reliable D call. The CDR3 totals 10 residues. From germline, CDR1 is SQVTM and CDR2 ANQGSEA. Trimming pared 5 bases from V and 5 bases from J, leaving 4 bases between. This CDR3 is CSVRDQPQHF. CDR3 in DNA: TGCAGCGTTAGAGATCAGCCCCAGCATTTT.

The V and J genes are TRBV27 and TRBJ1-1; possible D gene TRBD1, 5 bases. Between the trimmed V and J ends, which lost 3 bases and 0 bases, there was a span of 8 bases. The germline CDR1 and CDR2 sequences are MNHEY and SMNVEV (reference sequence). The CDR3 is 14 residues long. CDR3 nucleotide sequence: TGTGCCAGCAGTTTCGCGGGGGTGAACACTGAAGCTTTCTTT. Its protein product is CASSFAGVNTEAFF.

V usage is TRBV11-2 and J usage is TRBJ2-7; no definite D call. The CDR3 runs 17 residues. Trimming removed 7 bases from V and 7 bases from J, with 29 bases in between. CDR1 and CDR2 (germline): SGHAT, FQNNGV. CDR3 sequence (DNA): TGTGCCAGCAACCAACCAATTTTTGCGGACCCATACAATGAGCAGTACTTC. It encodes CASNQPIFADPYNEQYF.

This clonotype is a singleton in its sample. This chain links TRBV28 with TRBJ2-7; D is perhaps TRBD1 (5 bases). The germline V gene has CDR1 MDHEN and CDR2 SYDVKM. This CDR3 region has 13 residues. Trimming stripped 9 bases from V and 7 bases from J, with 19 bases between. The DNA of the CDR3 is TGTGCCAGTACCCAAGACAGCCCAGGGGAGCAGTACTTC. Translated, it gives CASTQDSPGEQYF.

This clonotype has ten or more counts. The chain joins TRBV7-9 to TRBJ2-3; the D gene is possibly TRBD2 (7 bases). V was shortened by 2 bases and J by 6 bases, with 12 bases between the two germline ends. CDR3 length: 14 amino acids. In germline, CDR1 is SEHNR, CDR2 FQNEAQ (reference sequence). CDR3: CASSLRGAEDTQYF. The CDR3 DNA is TGTGCCAGCAGCTTACGGGGGGCTGAGGATACGCAGTATTTT.

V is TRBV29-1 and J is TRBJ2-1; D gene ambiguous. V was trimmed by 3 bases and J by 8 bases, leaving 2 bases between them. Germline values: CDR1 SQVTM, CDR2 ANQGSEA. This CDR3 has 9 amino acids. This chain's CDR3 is CSVDYEQFF. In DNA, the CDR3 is TGCAGCGTTGATTATGAGCAGTTCTTC.

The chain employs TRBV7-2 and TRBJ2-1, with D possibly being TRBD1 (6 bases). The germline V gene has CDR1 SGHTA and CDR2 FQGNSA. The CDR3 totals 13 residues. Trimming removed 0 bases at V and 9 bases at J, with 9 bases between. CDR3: CASSLAGTREQFF. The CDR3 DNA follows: TGTGCCAGCAGCTTAGCCGGGACACGTGAGCAGTTCTTC.

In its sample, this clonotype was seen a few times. This CDR3 reads CASSAAGTGVYEQYF. In nucleotides, the CDR3 is TGTGCCAGCAGTGCCGCCGGGACAGGGGTCTACGAGCAGTACTTC. V and J are TRBV25-1 and TRBJ2-7, with 10 bases aligning to TRBD1. This CDR3 region has 15 residues. V shed 4 bases, J shed 3 bases, and the junction held 6 bases outside the gene matches. Per germline, CDR1 MGHDK and CDR2 SYGVNS.

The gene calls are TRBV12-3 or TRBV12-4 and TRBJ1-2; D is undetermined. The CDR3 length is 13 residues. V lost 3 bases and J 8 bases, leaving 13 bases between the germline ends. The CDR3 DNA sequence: TGTGCCAGCAGTTTCGTTCGGGGTGACGGCTACACCTTC. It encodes CASSFVRGDGYTF.

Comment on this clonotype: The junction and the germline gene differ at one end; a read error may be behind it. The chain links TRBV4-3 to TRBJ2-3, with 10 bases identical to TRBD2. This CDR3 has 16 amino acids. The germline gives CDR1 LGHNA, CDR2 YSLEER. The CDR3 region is CANSQLLAGNTDTQYF. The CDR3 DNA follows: TGCGCCAACAGCCAACTACTAGCGGGGAACACAGATACGCAGTATTTT.

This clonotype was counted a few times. The CDR3 region has the DNA TGTGCCACCAGCCCCAGGGGGCTGCAGCCCCAGCATTTT. It yields the protein CATSPRGLQPQHF. The chain is built from TRBV15 and TRBJ1-5; 8 bases agree with TRBD1. The CDR3 covers 13 residues. From germline, CDR1 is LNHNV and CDR2 YYDKDF (reference sequence). V lost 5 bases and J lost 7; bases outside the gene matches: 4.

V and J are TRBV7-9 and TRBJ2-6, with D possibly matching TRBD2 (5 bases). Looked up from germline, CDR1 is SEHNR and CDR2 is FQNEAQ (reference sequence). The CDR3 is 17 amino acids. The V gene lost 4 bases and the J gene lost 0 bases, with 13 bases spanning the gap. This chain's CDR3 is CASSSTPGSSGANVLTF. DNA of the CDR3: TGTGCCAGCAGCTCGACTCCGGGGAGCTCTGGGGCCAACGTCCTGACTTTC.

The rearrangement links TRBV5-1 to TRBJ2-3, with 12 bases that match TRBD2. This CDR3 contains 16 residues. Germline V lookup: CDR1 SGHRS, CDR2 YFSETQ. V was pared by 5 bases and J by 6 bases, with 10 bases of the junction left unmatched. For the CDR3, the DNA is TGCGCCAGCAGGATTGGGGCTAGCGGGGGGGTTGATACGCAGTATTTT. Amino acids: CASRIGASGGVDTQYF.

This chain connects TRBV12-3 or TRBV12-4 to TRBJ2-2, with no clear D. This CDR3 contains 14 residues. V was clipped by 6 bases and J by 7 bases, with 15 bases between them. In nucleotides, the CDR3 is TGTGCCAGCAGGGCCGGCCTACCCGGCGGGGAGCTGTTTTTT. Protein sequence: CASRAGLPGGELFF.

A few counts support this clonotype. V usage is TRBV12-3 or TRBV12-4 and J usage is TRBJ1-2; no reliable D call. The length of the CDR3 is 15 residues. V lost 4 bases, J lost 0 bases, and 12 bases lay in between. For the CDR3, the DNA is TGTGCCAGCAGTTCGTTACTGACCGCTAACTATGGCTACACCTTC. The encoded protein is CASSSLLTANYGYTF.

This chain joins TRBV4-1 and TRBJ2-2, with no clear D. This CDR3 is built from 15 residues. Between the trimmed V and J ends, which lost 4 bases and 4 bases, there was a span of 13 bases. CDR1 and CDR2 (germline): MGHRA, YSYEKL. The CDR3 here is CASSPSLAGTGELFF. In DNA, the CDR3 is TGCGCCAGCAGCCCTTCCCTTGCAGGCACCGGGGAGCTGTTTTTT.

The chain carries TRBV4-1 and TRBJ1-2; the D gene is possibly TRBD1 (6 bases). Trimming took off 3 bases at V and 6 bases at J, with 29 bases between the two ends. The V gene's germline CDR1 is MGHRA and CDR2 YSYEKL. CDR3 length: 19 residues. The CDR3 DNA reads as TGCGCCAGCAGCCACTTCTGGGGGACACGACGTCCAGCAGGGGATGGCTACACCTTC. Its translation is CASSHFWGTRRPAGDGYTF.

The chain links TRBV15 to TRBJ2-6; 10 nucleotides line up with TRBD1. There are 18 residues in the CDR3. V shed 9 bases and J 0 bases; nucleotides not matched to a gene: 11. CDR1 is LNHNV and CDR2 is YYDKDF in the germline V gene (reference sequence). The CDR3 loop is CATHEGQGSFSGANVLTF. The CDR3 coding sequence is TGTGCCACACACGAGGGACAGGGGAGTTTCTCTGGGGCCAACGTCCTGACTTTC.

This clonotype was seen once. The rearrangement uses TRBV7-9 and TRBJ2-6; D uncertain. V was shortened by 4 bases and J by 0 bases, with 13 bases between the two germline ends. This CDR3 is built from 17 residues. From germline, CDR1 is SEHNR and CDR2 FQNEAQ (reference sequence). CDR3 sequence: CASSSTRRSSGANVLTF. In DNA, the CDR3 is TGTGCCAGCAGCTCTACCCGACGTAGCTCTGGGGCCAACGTCCTGACTTTC.

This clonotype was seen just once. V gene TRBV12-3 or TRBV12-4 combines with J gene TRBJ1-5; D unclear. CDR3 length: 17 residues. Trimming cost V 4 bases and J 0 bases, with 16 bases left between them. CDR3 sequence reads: CASSSRPHPYSNQPQHF. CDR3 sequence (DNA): TGTGCCAGCAGTTCCCGCCCTCACCCCTATAGCAATCAGCCCCAGCATTTT.

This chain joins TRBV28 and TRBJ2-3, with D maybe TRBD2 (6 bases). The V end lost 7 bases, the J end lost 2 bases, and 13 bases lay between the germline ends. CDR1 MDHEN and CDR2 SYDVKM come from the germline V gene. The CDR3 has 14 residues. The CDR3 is CASKGGETTDTQYF. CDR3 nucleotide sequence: TGTGCCAGCAAGGGCGGGGAGACCACAGATACGCAGTATTTT.

Here the CDR3 reads CASSVDAGGYNEQYF. Here the CDR3 DNA reads TGTGCCAGCAGCGTAGATGCGGGGGGCTACAATGAGCAGTACTTC. V and J are TRBV9 and TRBJ2-5; 8 bases fit TRBD2. Germline loops: CDR1 SGDLS, CDR2 YYNGEE. The V and J ends lost 0 bases and 11 bases, in that order; junction bases with no gene match: 12. The CDR3 is 15 residues long.

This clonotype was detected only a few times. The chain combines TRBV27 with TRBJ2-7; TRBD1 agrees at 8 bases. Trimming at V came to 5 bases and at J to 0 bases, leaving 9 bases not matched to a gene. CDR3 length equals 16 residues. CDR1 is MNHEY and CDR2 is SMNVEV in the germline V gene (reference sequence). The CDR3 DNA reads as TGTGCCAGCAGTCCCCACGGACAGGGCGGCTCCTACGAGCAGTACTTC. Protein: CASSPHGQGGSYEQYF.

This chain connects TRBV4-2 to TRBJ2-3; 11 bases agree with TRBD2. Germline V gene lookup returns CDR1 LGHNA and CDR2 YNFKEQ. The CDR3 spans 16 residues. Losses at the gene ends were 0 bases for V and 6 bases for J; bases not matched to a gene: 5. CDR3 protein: CASSQDGTSGWDTQYF. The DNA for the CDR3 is TGTGCCAGCAGCCAAGATGGGACTAGCGGTTGGGATACGCAGTATTTT.

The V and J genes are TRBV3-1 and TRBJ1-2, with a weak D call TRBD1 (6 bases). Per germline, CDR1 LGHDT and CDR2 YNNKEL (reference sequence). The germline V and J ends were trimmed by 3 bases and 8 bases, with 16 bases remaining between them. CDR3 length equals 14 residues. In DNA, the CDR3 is TGTGCCAGCAGCCATTCCCCGGAGGGGGACGGCTACACCTTC. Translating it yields CASSHSPEGDGYTF.

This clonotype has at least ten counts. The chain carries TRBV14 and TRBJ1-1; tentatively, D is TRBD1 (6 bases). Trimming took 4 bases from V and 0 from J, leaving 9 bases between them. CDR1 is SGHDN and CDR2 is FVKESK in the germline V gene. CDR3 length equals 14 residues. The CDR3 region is CASSPQGLNTEAFF. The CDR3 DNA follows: TGTGCCAGCAGCCCCCAGGGGTTGAACACTGAAGCTTTCTTT.

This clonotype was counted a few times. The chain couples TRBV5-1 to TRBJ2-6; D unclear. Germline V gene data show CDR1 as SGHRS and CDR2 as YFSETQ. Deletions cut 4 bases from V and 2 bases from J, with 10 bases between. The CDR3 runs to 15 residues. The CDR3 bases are TGCGCCAGCAGCCCTGGCCGGGCTGGGGCCAACGTCCTGACTTTC. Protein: CASSPGRAGANVLTF.

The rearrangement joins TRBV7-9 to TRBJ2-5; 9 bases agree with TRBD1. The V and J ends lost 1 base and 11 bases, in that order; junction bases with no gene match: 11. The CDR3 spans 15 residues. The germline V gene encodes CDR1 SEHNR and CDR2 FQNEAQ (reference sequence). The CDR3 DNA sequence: TGTGCCAGCAGCTTAGGGGACAGGGAAGTTAATGAGCAGTACTTC. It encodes CASSLGDREVNEQYF.

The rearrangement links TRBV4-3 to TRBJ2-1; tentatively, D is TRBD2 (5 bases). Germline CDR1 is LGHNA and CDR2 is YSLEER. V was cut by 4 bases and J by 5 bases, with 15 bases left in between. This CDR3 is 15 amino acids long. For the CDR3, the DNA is TGCGCCAGCAGCCCAGAAGTTTTCGGGGACAATGAGCAGTTCTTC. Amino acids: CASSPEVFGDNEQFF.

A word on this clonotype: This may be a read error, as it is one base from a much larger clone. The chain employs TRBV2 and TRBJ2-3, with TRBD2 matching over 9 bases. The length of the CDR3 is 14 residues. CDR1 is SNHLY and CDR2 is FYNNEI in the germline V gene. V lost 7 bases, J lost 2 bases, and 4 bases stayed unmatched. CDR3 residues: CASTLAGFTDTQYF. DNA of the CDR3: TGTGCCAGCACCCTAGCGGGGTTCACAGATACGCAGTATTTT.

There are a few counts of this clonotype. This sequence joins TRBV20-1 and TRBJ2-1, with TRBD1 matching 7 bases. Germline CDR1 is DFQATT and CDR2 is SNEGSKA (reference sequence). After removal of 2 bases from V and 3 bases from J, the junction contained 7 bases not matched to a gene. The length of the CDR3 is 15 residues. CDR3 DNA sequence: TGCAGTGCTAGAAAACAGGGGTGGGGCTACAATGAGCAGTTCTTC. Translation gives CSARKQGWGYNEQFF.